The T cell receptor (beta chain) described here comes from a study of tumor-infiltrating lymphocytes in oesophageal squamous cell carcinoma. Looked up from germline, CDR1 is SGHVS and CDR2 is FQNEAQ. The CDR3 is made up of 13 amino acids. V was clipped by 6 bases and J by 9 bases, with 16 bases between them. TCRdb ran MiXCR on the PCR reads and lists one entry per CDR3 protein. The sample shows around 20,000 distinct CDR3 sequences, approximately 40% of them seen only once. The chain has TRBV7-8 and TRBJ2-3; D unresolved. The receptor comes from a male donor with esophageal squamous cell carcinoma. The material sequenced was normal esophageal tissue next to the tumor. The CDR3: CASRMSREPTQYF. In DNA, the CDR3 is TGTGCCAGCAGGATGTCCCGTGAGCCAACGCAGTATTTT.